The entry below describes one TCR beta chain. Its antigen is not known. The entry originates in a study of T cell responses to AZD1222 COVID-19 vaccine. Study findings and constraints: Spike-specific TCR breadth and depth both grew after two AZD1222 doses. White British ancestry dominated among donors, who included more females, and clonal diversity was possibly underestimated. The peak T cell response came first, and repertoires were sampled only after it. Among spike-specific TCRs, nearly half reportedly target unmutated variant regions.

Trimming removed 4 bases from V and 3 bases from J; junction bases left unmatched: 8. The germline CDR1 and CDR2 sequences are KGHDR and SFDVKD. The CDR3 covers 18 residues. TCRdb keeps only in-frame clones here, not all; method: immunoSEQ multiplex PCR. The sample holds 80,000 to 95,000 clones, 70% to 90% seen once. This sequence joins TRBV24-1 and TRBJ2-1, with TRBD2 matching over 13 bases. This clonotype was sampled from an adult in good health. The sequenced sample was peripheral blood, obtained on day 0 of MenACWY control vaccination. The CDR3 is CATSEAGLAGYRYNEQFF. For the CDR3, the DNA is TGTGCCACCAGTGAAGCGGGACTAGCGGGGTACCGCTACAATGAGCAGTTCTTC.